These 21 T cell receptor delta chains were all obtained from the same sample, sequenced in a study of gamma-delta T cells after stem cell transplantation. TCRdb reapplied CATT to the RT-PCR reads. Here the sample spans over 7,000 delta-chain clones, 13% to 15% being singletons. Source material: gamma-delta T cells. These receptor sequences come from a human donor. It is not recorded whose cells these are; they may come from a transplant donor.

By proportion, this clone is medium-sized (0.01 to 0.1%). V is TRDV1 and J is TRDJ1; D is perhaps TRDD3 (9 bases). The CDR3 runs 22 residues. Germline values: CDR1 TSWWSYY, CDR2 QGS. The V end lost 2 bases, the J end lost 6 bases, and 37 bases lay between the germline ends. This CDR3 reads CALGECRFLPYTGGLPSHKLIF. Written as DNA, the CDR3 is TGTGCTCTTGGGGAATGCCGCTTCCTACCATATACTGGGGGACTACCCTCCCATAAACTCATCTTT.

About this clone: The TCRdb record carries a much larger clone's protein, which differs from this DNA's translation at residue 12; a read error is the likely cause, and the protein listed here is the DNA translation. This chain joins TRDV2 and TRDJ2, with 7 bases identical to TRDD3. CDR1 and CDR2 (germline): GEAIGNYY, EKD. V dropped 3 bases and J dropped 9; count of bases not matched to a gene: 15. There are 16 residues in the CDR3. The CDR3 loop reads CACDSLKGDPTTQLFF. The CDR3, as DNA: TGTGCCTGTGACTCTTTAAAGGGGGATCCCACAACACAACTCTTCTTT.

The CDR3 DNA reads TGTGCTCTTGGGGAAGCCATCCTACGAAACCCCACGAAGAGGTCAGCACAACTCTTCTTT. Translating gives CALGEAILRNPTKRSAQLFF. This chain connects TRDV1 to TRDJ2; tentative D call: TRDD2 (6 bases). The V end was cut by 2 bases, the J end by 6 bases, with 28 bases between. The CDR3 contains 20 residues. Germline CDR1 is TSWWSYY and CDR2 is QGS.

This clone is labeled as medium-sized. This chain joins TRDV2 and TRDJ3; 7 bases are a match to TRDD3. Germline CDR1 and CDR2: GEAIGNYY and EKD. The CDR3 consists of 21 residues. V was clipped by 0 bases and J by 0 bases; unmatched bases: 13. CDR3 in DNA: TGTGCCTGTGACACCGTAACAAGGAGTTGGGGGAACTCCTGGGACACCCGACAGATGTTTTTC. This gives the protein CACDTVTRSWGNSWDTRQMFF.

As to this clone: This sequence is one base from a far larger clone and is likely a read error. In the same sample, other DNA sequences code for this CDR3. The rearrangement uses TRDV2 and TRDJ1, with 7 nucleotides matching TRDD3. Per germline, CDR1 GEAIGNYY and CDR2 EKD. The CDR3 runs to 14 residues. The DNA for the CDR3 is TGTGCCTGCGACACCGTGTCTGGGGGCGGTAAACTCATCTTT. Amino acids: CACDTVSGGGKLIF.

As regards this clone: This may be a read error, as it is one base from a much larger clone. This chain joins TRDV2 and TRDJ3; 9 bases fit TRDD3. Germline V gene sequence: CDR1 GEAIGNYY, CDR2 EKD. This CDR3 has 19 residues. The CDR3 DNA reads TGTGCCTGTGACACCGAGGGGATACGGCTCACCTGGGGCACCCGACAGATGTTTTTC. This codes for CACDTEGIRLTWGTRQMFF.

This clone counts as medium-sized. The chain is built from TRDV1 and TRDJ1; D call uncertain. CDR3 length: 15 amino acids. Germline assignment: CDR1 TSWWSYY and CDR2 QGS. V gave up 8 bases and J gave up 1 base, with 17 bases separating them. The CDR3, as DNA: TGTGCTCTTTATAGCCGGCCTGATTCCACCGATAAACTCATCTTT. It yields the protein CALYSRPDSTDKLIF.

This clone was observed a few times. V gene TRDV1 combines with J gene TRDJ2, with unresolved D. Per germline, CDR1 TSWWSYY and CDR2 QGS. There are 15 residues in the CDR3. The ends were cut back, 5 bases at V and 2 bases at J, with 12 bases in the middle. The CDR3 DNA reads TGTGCTCTTGGGCCACGACCCAGATTGACAGCACAACTCTTCTTT. Its translation is CALGPRPRLTAQLFF.

This clone was seen only a few times. A much larger clone differs by one base, so this may be a read error. The chain couples TRDV2 to TRDJ3; perhaps TRDD3 as D (6 bases). The CDR3 loop spans 18 amino acids. Deletions cut 5 bases from V and 0 bases from J, with 16 bases between. Germline V gene data show CDR1 as GEAIGNYY and CDR2 as EKD. CDR3 amino acids: CACVLLGGSSWDTRQMFF. The CDR3 DNA reads TGTGCCTGTGTCCTCTTAGGGGGAAGCTCCTGGGACACCCGACAGATGTTTTTC.

This clone turned up a few times. The chain has TRDV1 and TRDJ1, with D possibly TRDD3 on 5 matching bases. The CDR3 is 16 residues long. The ends were cut back, 0 bases at V and 6 bases at J, with 17 bases in the middle. The germline V gene has CDR1 TSWWSYY and CDR2 QGS. The CDR3 DNA reads as TGTGCTCTTGGGGAACTAGTGTGTACTGGAGGGCATAAACTCATCTTT. Translating it yields CALGELVCTGGHKLIF.

As to this clone: This may be a read error: a much more frequent sequence differs by one nucleotide. This chain joins TRDV2 and TRDJ3, with TRDD3 matching over 11 bases. Germline trimming cut 5 bases from V and 2 bases from J; bases unmatched to any gene: 10. In germline, CDR1 is GEAIGNYY, CDR2 EKD. The length of the CDR3 is 19 residues. The CDR3 protein is CACVPILGDSTWDTRQMFF. The CDR3, as DNA: TGTGCCTGTGTCCCTATACTGGGGGATAGTACCTGGGACACCCGACAGATGTTTTTC.

The chain has TRDV1 and TRDJ1, with 9 positions matching TRDD2. In germline, CDR1 is TSWWSYY, CDR2 QGS. J lost 0 bases, V lost 2 bases, and 13 bases had no gene match. The CDR3 contains 19 residues. The CDR3, as DNA: TGTGCTCTTGGGGAATTTCGGCCTTCCTACGGTGGAGACACCGATAAACTCATCTTT. Translated: CALGEFRPSYGGDTDKLIF.

On this clone: A far larger clone is one base from this, pointing to a likely read error. The J gene is TRDJ3, the V gene TRDV2; the D gene is possibly TRDD3 (5 bases). CDR1 GEAIGNYY and CDR2 EKD come from the germline V gene. This CDR3 is built from 19 residues. This chain's CDR3 is CAYDPLVWGGFWDTRQMFF. The CDR3 DNA is TGTGCCTATGACCCCTTGGTGTGGGGAGGCTTCTGGGACACCCGACAGATGTTTTTC.

By its share, this clone is medium-sized. This same CDR3 is encoded by further DNA sequences in the sample. CDR3 sequence reads: CALGELVDVTLLPDKLIF. The CDR3 nucleotides read TGTGCTCTTGGGGAACTAGTTGACGTTACGCTGCTCCCCGATAAACTCATCTTT. J is TRDJ1 and V is TRDV1; no clear D. CDR1 and CDR2 from the germline V gene are TSWWSYY and QGS. V dropped 0 bases and J dropped 3 bases, with 20 bases sitting between them. The CDR3 totals 18 residues.

This clone has a handful of counts. A much larger clone sits a single nucleotide away, making a read error possible. This chain links TRDV2 with TRDJ3, with TRDD3 identical over 8 bases. The germline V gene encodes CDR1 GEAIGNYY and CDR2 EKD. This CDR3 contains 18 residues. The CDR3 loop is CACDQYWGLSRDTRQMFF. In DNA form, the CDR3 reads TGTGCCTGTGATCAGTACTGGGGGCTCTCCCGGGACACCCGACAGATGTTTTTC.

This clone was recorded a few times. This chain links TRDV1 with TRDJ1; 9 bases line up with TRDD3. The CDR3 is 21 amino acids. Unmatched junction bases numbered 18, after V lost 1 base and J lost 0 bases. In germline, CDR1 is TSWWSYY, CDR2 QGS. The CDR3 sequence is CALGEPRRESTGGQYTDKLIF. CDR3 nucleotide sequence: TGTGCTCTTGGGGAACCCCGGCGGGAGAGTACTGGGGGACAGTACACCGATAAACTCATCTTT.

This clone is categorized as medium-sized. The chain is built from TRDV2 and TRDJ3; 7 positions agree with TRDD3. This CDR3 comprises 17 residues. Germline loops: CDR1 GEAIGNYY, CDR2 EKD. J lost 0 bases, V lost 1 base, and 2 bases had no gene match. The CDR3 DNA sequence: TGTGCCTGTGACACTGGGGGACTCTCCTGGGACACCCGACAGATGTTTTTC. Its protein is CACDTGGLSWDTRQMFF.

The rearrangement uses TRDV1 and TRDJ1, with D perhaps matching TRDD3 (6 bases). The CDR3 consists of 22 residues. The germline V gene has CDR1 TSWWSYY and CDR2 QGS. Trimming removed 4 bases at V and 1 base at J, with 34 bases between. The CDR3, as DNA: TGTGCTCTTGGGGGACGATACCCCGTCCCGGTGGGGGTCTTAACCTGCACCGATAAACTCATCTTT. Its protein is CALGGRYPVPVGVLTCTDKLIF.

A remark on this clone: A much larger clone is a single base away; this may be a read error. The J gene is TRDJ1, the V gene TRDV2; D remains ambiguous. V lost 3 bases and J lost 1, with 23 bases in between. Germline-derived CDR1 and CDR2 are GEAIGNYY and EKD. The CDR3 is 18 amino acids. The CDR3 DNA follows: TGTGCCTGTGACGTCCGTACGTACCCAACTCTGTGCACCGATAAACTCATCTTT. Translation gives CACDVRTYPTLCTDKLIF.

This clone was found a few times. V and J are TRDV1 and TRDJ3; TRDD3 agrees at 12 bases. Unmatched junction bases numbered 17, after V lost 2 bases and J lost 3 bases. CDR1 is TSWWSYY and CDR2 is QGS in the germline V gene. This CDR3 has 23 amino acids. The CDR3 nucleotides are TGTGCTCTTGGGGAAGATCTCTCCGACTACTGGGGGATACTTGGCTGGGACACCCGACAGATGTTTTTC. Translation gives CALGEDLSDYWGILGWDTRQMFF.

On this clone itself: A much bigger clone sits one base away, suggesting this may be a read error. Other DNA sequences in this sample translate to the same CDR3. V gene TRDV3 combines with J gene TRDJ1, with D hard to call. This CDR3 comprises 10 residues. Germline loops: CDR1 TVYSNPD, CDR2 GDNSRS (reference sequence). CDR3 in DNA: TGCGCCTTACGGGCCGATAAACTCATCTTT. It codes for CALRADKLIF.